This T cell receptor (beta chain) derives from a study of blood T cells in healthy people across ages. Findings and limits, study-wide: Roughly linear declines in TCR beta diversity per million T cells occurred with age.

A J-beta primer mix and a sample-barcoded 5' primer were used in a second PCR of roughly 6 to 12 cycles. Each of the cDNA molecules was tagged by a template-switch adaptor with 12 random nucleotides. In TCRdb, the 5' RACE reads were re-called with MiXCR into one record per CDR3 protein. The sample consists of about 1.5 million distinct CDR3 sequences, under 55% of them appearing once. Comment on this clonotype: The target antigen is unknown.

The source of this sequence is a woman younger than 35 in good health. Input material: blood.

The CDR3 loop is CASRWGGYSYEQYF. CDR3 DNA: TGTGCCAGCAGGTGGGGGGGATACTCCTACGAGCAGTACTTC. The chain is built from TRBV13 and TRBJ2-7, with 7 nucleotides matching TRBD2. Trimming cost V 6 bases and J 0 bases; bases outside gene matches: 5. The CDR3 loop spans 14 amino acids. Per germline, CDR1 PRHDT and CDR2 FYEKMQ (reference sequence).